Listed below are T cell receptor beta chains from one sample, sequenced in a study of patients and donors after allogeneic stem cell transplantation. From the RT-PCR reads, TCRdb called clonotypes with MiXCR, one entry per CDR3 protein. This sample yields over 150,000 distinct CDR3 sequences, of which over 25% are seen a single time; about 3% belongs to the top ten. Sequencing was performed on blood, either unsorted or a sorted T cell fraction (not recorded which). The receptor set was obtained from a human donor who was either an allogeneic HSCT recipient or a stem cell or donor lymphocyte infusion donor (not recorded which). It is not recorded whose cells these are; they may come from a transplant donor. CDR3s include the opening cysteine and the closing phenylalanine or tryptophan. A D gene is named only where the DNA matches it firmly. A clone size is listed for some rows: how often the clone was seen (once, few, many), or a class if it is expanded.

>.|.|TRBJ2-1|TRBV13
TGTGCCAGCAGCTATACCCTCGTGGGTGAGCAGTTCTTC
CASSYTLVGEQFF
>.|.|TRBJ1-1|TRBV15
TGTGCCACCAGCGGCTCTCTCAGGGGAAGAGCTTTCTTT
CATSGSLRGRAFF
>.|.|TRBJ2-5|TRBV11-2
TGTGCCAGCAGCTTAGGATTATCTCAAGAGACCCAGTACTTC
CASSLGLSQETQYF
>.|.|TRBJ2-7|TRBV28
TGTGCCACCTCACCCGGGGACTACGAGCAGTACTTC
CATSPGDYEQYF
>.|TRBD2|TRBJ2-3|TRBV6-2/TRBV6-3
TGTGCCAGCAGTTCCTTCGGACTAGCGGGAGGGCCAGATACGCAGTATTTT
CASSSFGLAGGPDTQYF
>many|TRBD1|TRBJ1-5|TRBV10-3
TGTGCCATCAGAGACGGGACAGGCAGCAATCAGCCCCAGCATTTT
CAIRDGTGSNQPQHF
>many|.|TRBJ1-5|TRBV20-1
TGCAGTGCTAGCGGTTGGACAGCATTAAATCAGCCCCAGCATTTT
CSASGWTALNQPQHF
>few|TRBD1|TRBJ2-1|TRBV7-9
TGTGCCAGCAGCCCCCGGACAGGGTCAATAGGGTACAATGAGCAGTTCTTC
CASSPRTGSIGYNEQFF
>.|.|TRBJ2-7|TRBV4-3
TGCGCCAGCAGCCAGAACAGGGCGAGCGAGCAGTACTTC
CASSQNRASEQYF
>.|.|TRBJ1-1|TRBV19
TGTGCCAGTAGTACAGACAGCAATGAAGCTTTCTTT
CASSTDSNEAFF
>many|.|TRBJ1-5|TRBV6-5
TGTGCCAGCAGCCGCAGGGACAATCAGCCCCAGCATTTT
CASSRRDNQPQHF
>.|.|TRBJ1-2|TRBV20-1
TGCAGTGCTTCTGACTTCTTATCCGGCGGCTACACCTTC
CSASDFLSGGYTF
>few|TRBD2|TRBJ2-1|TRBV7-9
TGTGCCAGCAGTTCGACTAGCGGGGCCTACAATGAGCAGTTCTTC
CASSSTSGAYNEQFF
>.|.|TRBJ2-7|TRBV5-1
TGCGCCAGCAGCTTGGACTTCTACGAGCAGTACTTC
CASSLDFYEQYF
>.|.|TRBJ2-7|TRBV7-9
TGTGCCAGCAGCTACAGAATGGGTTCGACCTACGAGCAGTACTTC
CASSYRMGSTYEQYF
>.|.|TRBJ1-5|TRBV18
TGTGCCAGCTCACCACTCGGGCAGAAGGATCAGCCCCAGCATTTT
CASSPLGQKDQPQHF
>.|TRBD1|TRBJ2-5|TRBV7-8
TGTGCCAGCAGCTCCGGGACAGGATTTTCCCAAGAGACCCAGTACTTC
CASSSGTGFSQETQYF
>few|TRBD1|TRBJ2-7|TRBV7-9
TGTGCCAGCAGCACCGGACAGGGGAGAGAGCAGTACTTC
CASSTGQGREQYF
>.|.|TRBJ2-3|TRBV5-4
TGTGCCAGCAGCTTGGGACTGATAAGTGATACGCAGTATTTT
CASSLGLISDTQYF
>.|TRBD1|TRBJ2-1|TRBV5-8
TGTGCCAGCAGCCCATACCGACAGGGCAGACAGTTCTTC
CASSPYRQGRQFF
>once|TRBD2|TRBJ2-1|TRBV9
TGTGCCAGCAGCGCCAGACTAGCGGGAGCCTACAATGAGCAGTTCTTC
CASSARLAGAYNEQFF
>.|TRBD1|TRBJ1-2|TRBV4-3
TGCGCCAGCAGCCAAGAGTGGCAGGGGGCTGGTGGCTACACCTTC
CASSQEWQGAGGYTF
>.|TRBD1|TRBJ2-7|TRBV4-1
TGCGCCAGCAGCCAAGATCCGATCGGCAGGGGGCCAATCTTC
CASSQDPIGRGPIF
>.|.|TRBJ1-2|TRBV4-3
TGCGCCAGCAGCCAAGTCCTCAGGGCTGGCTACACCTTC
CASSQVLRAGYTF
>many|.|TRBJ1-3|TRBV20-1
TGCAGTGCTAGAACTGGCAGTGGAAACACCATATATTTT
CSARTGSGNTIYF
>.|.|TRBJ2-3|TRBV12-3/TRBV12-4
TGTGCCAGCAGTTTCCTCTGGGGGGATACGCAGTATTTT
CASSFLWGDTQYF
>.|.|TRBJ2-7|TRBV5-1
TGCGCCAGCAGCTCGGAAAACACCTACGAGCAGTACTTC
CASSSENTYEQYF
>.|TRBD2|TRBJ2-3|TRBV18
TGTGCCAGCTCACCAAAGACTAGCCGAGTGGCAGATACGCAGTATTTT
CASSPKTSRVADTQYF
>.|.|TRBJ2-1|TRBV7-8
TGTGCCAGCAGCTTTGACCTCAATGAGCAGTTCTTC
CASSFDLNEQFF